The 24 T cell receptor beta chains below come from one sample, sequenced in a study of response to subunit inactivated influenza vaccine (dated by TCRdb to the late 2010s). Preparation of the library involved RT-PCR. Sequenced on an Illumina HiSeq 2500. TCRdb ran its own pipeline on the public reads, namely fastp trimming at Q25 and MiXCR clone calling, and kept in-frame beta chains. Merged by CDR3 protein, the rows form single entries marked with the most common genes and DNA. Here the sample has some 500,000 distinct CDR3 sequences; less than 30% occur a single time. The top ten hold 1.9% of the sample. The source material was CD4+ T cells sorted from PBMCs, sampled roughly 5 days after vaccination. These TCRs come from a man aged 50-59 years who received an inactivated influenza vaccine. Donor details come from another sample of the same person, matched by shared clones.

The chain couples TRBV10-3 to TRBJ2-2; 8 bases agree with TRBD1. The CDR3 covers 15 residues. Germline trimming cut 8 bases from V and 2 bases from J; bases unmatched to any gene: 7. CDR1 and CDR2 from the germline V gene are ENHRY and SYGVKD. In DNA, the CDR3 is TGTGCCATCCTAAGACAGGGGAGAAACACCGGGGAGCTGTTTTTT. This sequence encodes CAILRQGRNTGELFF.

V gene TRBV4-1 combines with J gene TRBJ2-7; tentative D call: TRBD2 (6 bases). The CDR3 covers 14 residues. V lost 4 bases to trimming and J lost 1 base, with 11 bases between them. Germline-derived CDR1 and CDR2 are MGHRA and YSYEKL. CDR3 sequence (DNA): TGCGCCAGCAGCCGAGGGACTTCTTCCTACGAGCAGTACTTC. It translates to CASSRGTSSYEQYF.

The V and J genes are TRBV25-1 and TRBJ1-4; D is uncertain. This CDR3 is 12 amino acids long. From germline, CDR1 is MGHDK and CDR2 SYGVNS. Trimming shortened V by 6 bases and J by 6 bases, and 8 bases separated the two germline ends. The CDR3 loop reads CASSGIYEKLFF. DNA for the CDR3: TGTGCCAGCAGCGGTATATATGAAAAACTGTTTTTT.

This clonotype was counted a few times. V usage is TRBV20-1 and J usage is TRBJ1-5, with D unresolved. Trimming pared 5 bases from V and 7 bases from J, leaving 15 bases between. The CDR3 runs to 13 residues. Germline values: CDR1 DFQATT, CDR2 SNEGSKA (reference sequence). The CDR3 nucleotides read TGCAGTGCTCACCGGGCCCGCGGGCAGCCCCAGCATTTT. It specifies CSAHRARGQPQHF.

The genes are TRBV20-1 and TRBJ2-7; TRBD1 might be the D (6 bases). The V gene's germline CDR1 is DFQATT and CDR2 SNEGSKA (reference sequence). V dropped 4 bases and J dropped 2 bases, with 12 bases sitting between them. The CDR3 sequence is 13 residues long. CDR3 DNA sequence: TGCAGTGCTAACAAGGGGGTTACCTACGAGCAGTACTTC. Its translation is CSANKGVTYEQYF.

The rearrangement links TRBV5-1 to TRBJ2-2; 8 positions match TRBD1. CDR1 is SGHRS, CDR2 YFSETQ, per germline. The ends lost 3 bases at V and 7 bases at J; junction bases unmatched: 8. The CDR3 contains 15 residues. CDR3 in DNA: TGCGCCAGCAGCTCCGGACAGGGAGCCCTCGGGGAGCTGTTTTTT. It codes for CASSSGQGALGELFF.

The rearrangement joins TRBV28 to TRBJ2-1, with D unresolved. The CDR3 runs to 17 residues. Germline V CDR1 and CDR2: MDHEN, SYDVKM. The V gene lost 2 bases and the J gene lost 0 bases, with 14 bases spanning the gap. CDR3 residues: CASSLGGGGSSYNEQFF. The CDR3, as DNA: TGTGCCAGCAGTTTAGGTGGCGGTGGCAGCTCCTACAATGAGCAGTTCTTC.

A few counts support this clonotype. This chain uses TRBV5-1 with TRBJ2-2; 7 bases align to TRBD1. The CDR3 extends over 15 amino acids. Germline V CDR1 and CDR2: SGHRS, YFSETQ. Germline trimming cut 4 bases from V and 0 bases from J; bases unmatched to any gene: 3. This CDR3 is CASSRDSPNTGELFF. The CDR3 DNA reads TGCGCCAGCAGCAGGGACAGCCCGAACACCGGGGAGCTGTTTTTT.

This clonotype was found a few times. J is TRBJ2-7 and V is TRBV14, with D unclear. The CDR3 has 14 residues. The ends were cut back, 5 bases at V and 0 bases at J, with 11 bases in the middle. CDR1 and CDR2 (germline): SGHDN, FVKESK. In nucleotides, the CDR3 is TGTGCCAGCAGCAAAGGAGCTACCTCCTACGAGCAGTACTTC. Amino acids: CASSKGATSYEQYF.

The gene calls are TRBV27 and TRBJ2-7; 9 bases are a match to TRBD2. Germline assignment: CDR1 MNHEY and CDR2 SMNVEV (reference sequence). V was clipped by 6 bases and J by 3 bases; unmatched bases: 3. The CDR3 length is 13 residues. CDR3 protein: CASRGSGSYEQYF. The CDR3 DNA follows: TGTGCCAGCAGAGGTAGCGGGAGCTACGAGCAGTACTTC.

The rearrangement uses TRBV4-2 and TRBJ2-2; D ambiguous. Trimming took 0 bases from V and 4 from J, leaving 9 bases between them. The CDR3 is 15 residues long. CDR1 and CDR2 from the germline V gene are LGHNA and YNFKEQ. CDR3 nucleotide sequence: TGTGCCAGCAGCCAAGAGCCCGTCAGCACCGGGGAGCTGTTTTTT. It yields the protein CASSQEPVSTGELFF.

The chain carries TRBV7-9 and TRBJ2-5; weak D call: TRBD1 (6 bases). The CDR3 loop spans 12 amino acids. V gave up 8 bases and J gave up 3 bases, with 10 bases separating them. CDR1 and CDR2 (germline): SEHNR, FQNEAQ (reference sequence). The DNA for the CDR3 is TGTGCCAGCCGCTACAGGGAAGAGACCCAGTACTTC. It is translated as CASRYREETQYF. Using reference TRBV7-9 and TRBJ2-5 for the parts outside the CDR3, the full variable domain is DTGVSQNPRHKITKRGQNVTFRCDPISEHNRLYWYRQTLGQGPEFLTYFQNEAQLEKSRLLSDRFSAERPKGSFSTLEIQRTEQGDSAMYLCASRYREETQYFGPGTRLLVL.

This clonotype was seen a few times. CDR3 in DNA: TGCAGTGCTAAGTCAATCGCGGGACCCTTCACAGATACGCAGTATTTT. Its protein product is CSAKSIAGPFTDTQYF. V and J are TRBV20-1 and TRBJ2-3, with D possibly matching TRBD2 (6 bases). There are 16 residues in the CDR3. Germline V gene lookup returns CDR1 DFQATT and CDR2 SNEGSKA (reference sequence). V lost 4 bases and J lost 2, with 19 bases in between.

This clonotype was counted only a few times. V gene TRBV25-1 combines with J gene TRBJ2-7, with D possibly matching TRBD2 (5 bases). Trimming shortened V by 4 bases and J by 6 bases, and 10 bases separated the two germline ends. This CDR3 is 12 amino acids long. CDR1 and CDR2 (germline): MGHDK, SYGVNS. The CDR3 is CASSGTRGEQYF. The CDR3 region has the DNA TGTGCCAGCAGTGGCACACGGGGCGAGCAGTACTTC.

The chain uses TRBV19 and TRBJ2-1; 9 nucleotides match TRBD1. From germline, CDR1 is LNHDA and CDR2 SQIVND (reference sequence). The V segment lost 2 bases and the J segment 10 bases; nucleotides outside the gene matches: 3. This CDR3 has 13 amino acids. This CDR3 is CASSITGGGEQFF. DNA of the CDR3: TGTGCCAGTAGTATAACAGGGGGCGGGGAGCAGTTCTTC.

There are a few counts of this clonotype. V gene TRBV4-2 combines with J gene TRBJ2-3; D may be TRBD2 (6 bases). With 6 bases removed from V and 4 bases from J, the gap between germline ends came to 14 bases. The germline V gene encodes CDR1 LGHNA and CDR2 YNFKEQ. This CDR3 comprises 14 residues. The CDR3 nucleotides read TGTGCCAGCAGTCCTTCGACTAGAGCAGATACGCAGTATTTT. Amino acid sequence: CASSPSTRADTQYF.

The chain carries TRBV5-1 and TRBJ2-7, with D unclear. The CDR3 is made up of 15 amino acids. Trimming pared 1 base from V and 5 bases from J, leaving 16 bases between. Per the germline V gene, CDR1 is SGHRS and CDR2 is YFSETQ. The CDR3 sequence is CASSLNGLPSNEQYF. For the CDR3, the DNA is TGCGCCAGCAGCTTGAATGGATTACCCTCGAACGAGCAGTACTTC.

This chain connects TRBV29-1 to TRBJ2-1; no clear D. CDR3 length: 10 residues. Germline V lookup: CDR1 SQVTM, CDR2 ANQGSEA. The V end was cut by 4 bases, the J end by 7 bases, with 5 bases between. DNA for the CDR3: TGCAGCGTTGTACGGAATGAGCAGTTCTTC. As protein: CSVVRNEQFF.

Only a few counts were recorded for this clonotype. The chain employs TRBV7-8 and TRBJ2-7; the match to TRBD2 covers 8 bases. Germline V gene sequence: CDR1 SGHVS, CDR2 FQNEAQ. The CDR3 length is 15 residues. Trimming cost V 5 bases and J 6 bases; bases outside gene matches: 12. CDR3 DNA sequence: TGTGCCAGCAGCGCAGCGGGAGCCGGAGTAGGCGAGCAGTACTTC. As protein: CASSAAGAGVGEQYF. The full variable domain, with the rest looked up from reference TRBV7-8 and TRBJ2-7, is GAGVSQSPRYKVAKRGQDVALRCDPISGHVSLFWYQQALGQGPEFLTYFQNEAQLDKSGLPSDRFFAERPEGSVSTLKIQRTQQEDSAVYLCASSAAGAGVGEQYFGPGTRLTVT.

In its sample, this clonotype was seen a few times. The V call is TRBV5-1, the J call TRBJ1-3; D perhaps matches TRBD1 (5 bases). Germline V gene data show CDR1 as SGHRS and CDR2 as YFSETQ. The CDR3 runs 14 residues. Trimming took 1 base from V and 0 from J, leaving 5 bases between them. CDR3 sequence reads: CASSLTGSGNTIYF. In DNA, the CDR3 is TGCGCCAGCAGCTTGACAGGCTCTGGAAACACCATATATTTT.

This sequence joins TRBV3-1 and TRBJ2-2; D is unresolved. The CDR3 totals 14 residues. V was pared by 7 bases and J by 1 base, with 10 bases between. Germline CDR1 reads LGHDT; CDR2 reads YNNKEL (reference sequence). The CDR3 sequence: CASTVQRNTGELFF. The CDR3 DNA is TGTGCCAGCACGGTACAGAGGAACACCGGGGAGCTGTTTTTT.

The chain uses TRBV18 and TRBJ2-4, with 8 bases aligning to TRBD1. CDR3 length: 15 residues. Per germline, CDR1 KGHSH and CDR2 LQKENI. Trimming at V came to 3 bases and at J to 5 bases, leaving 6 bases not matched to a gene. This CDR3 reads CASSPGQGAQNIQYF. In nucleotides, the CDR3 is TGTGCCAGCTCACCGGGGCAGGGGGCCCAAAACATTCAGTACTTC.

The rearrangement uses TRBV12-3 or TRBV12-4 and TRBJ1-2; possible D gene TRBD1, 5 bases. The CDR3 extends over 15 amino acids. Between the trimmed V and J ends, which lost 0 bases and 2 bases, there was a span of 10 bases. Written as DNA, the CDR3 is TGTGCCAGCAGTTTAGCCGGGGCGTGGAACTATGGCTACACCTTC. Its protein product is CASSLAGAWNYGYTF.

This clonotype was seen more than once but under ten times. This chain connects TRBV20-1 to TRBJ2-7; unclear D gene. This CDR3 has 12 amino acids. V lost 4 bases and J lost 7, with 14 bases in between. Germline V CDR1 and CDR2: DFQATT, SNEGSKA (reference sequence). CDR3 residues: CSATGSHLEQYF. CDR3 coding DNA: TGCAGTGCTACAGGTTCCCATTTAGAGCAGTACTTC.